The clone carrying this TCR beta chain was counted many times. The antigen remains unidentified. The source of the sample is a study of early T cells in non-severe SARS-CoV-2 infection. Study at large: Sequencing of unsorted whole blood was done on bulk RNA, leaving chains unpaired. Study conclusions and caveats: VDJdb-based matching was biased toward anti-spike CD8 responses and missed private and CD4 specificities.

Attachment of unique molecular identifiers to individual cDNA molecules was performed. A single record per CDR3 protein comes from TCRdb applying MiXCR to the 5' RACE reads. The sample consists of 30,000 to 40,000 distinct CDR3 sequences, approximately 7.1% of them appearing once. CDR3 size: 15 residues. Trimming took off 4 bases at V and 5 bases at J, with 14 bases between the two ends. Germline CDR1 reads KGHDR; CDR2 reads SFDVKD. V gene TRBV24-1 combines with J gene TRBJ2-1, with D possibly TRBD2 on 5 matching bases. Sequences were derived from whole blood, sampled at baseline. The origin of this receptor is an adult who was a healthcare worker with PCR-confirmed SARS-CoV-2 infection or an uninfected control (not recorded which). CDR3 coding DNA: TGTGCCACCAGTGAAGGGAGCTCCCAGAACAATGAGCAGTTCTTC. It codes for CATSEGSSQNNEQFF.